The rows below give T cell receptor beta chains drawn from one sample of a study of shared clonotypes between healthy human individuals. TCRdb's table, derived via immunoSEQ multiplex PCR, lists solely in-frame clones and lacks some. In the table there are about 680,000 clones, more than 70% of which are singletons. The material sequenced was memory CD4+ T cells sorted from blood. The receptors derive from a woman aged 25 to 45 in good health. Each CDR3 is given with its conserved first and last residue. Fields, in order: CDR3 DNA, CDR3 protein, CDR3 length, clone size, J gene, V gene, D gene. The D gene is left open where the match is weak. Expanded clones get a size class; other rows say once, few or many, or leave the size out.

TGTGCCACCGGGGGGTGGGAGACCCAGTACTTC,CATGGWETQYF,11,NA,TRBJ2-5,TRBV6-5,TRBD2
TGTGCCAGCAGCCCGGGAGGGCAAGAGACCCAGTACTTC,CASSPGGQETQYF,13,few,TRBJ2-5,TRBV6-6,TRBD2
TGTGCCAGTAGTGGGGGACTCAGCCAACCCCAGCATTTT,CASSGGLSQPQHF,13,once,TRBJ1-5,TRBV19,NA
TGTGCCAGCAGTAAAGATGAGGATGGCTACACCTTC,CASSKDEDGYTF,12,NA,TRBJ1-2,TRBV7-9,NA
TGTGCCAGCAGTTTATACAGGGGAGAGGGTGAGCAGTTCTTC,CASSLYRGEGEQFF,14,NA,TRBJ2-1,TRBV28,TRBD1
TGTGCCAGCAGGACCACCGGGACAGGGGCCTACACCTTC,CASRTTGTGAYTF,13,NA,TRBJ1-2,TRBV28,TRBD1
TGTGCCAGCAGTTCCCCCCCCTCGCACGAGCAGTACTTC,CASSSPPSHEQYF,13,NA,TRBJ2-7,TRBV28,NA
TGTGCCAGCAGTTATCAGGGTCTTTGGCCCGTGGAAAAACTGTTTTTT,CASSYQGLWPVEKLFF,16,NA,TRBJ1-4,TRBV28,NA
TGCGCCAGCAGCTCCGGCCGTCGGGGCACAGATACGCAGTATTTT,CASSSGRRGTDTQYF,15,NA,TRBJ2-3,TRBV5-1,NA
TGTGCCAGCAGTTTGGTCCCGCAGGCAGGGGCTTTCTCCTACGAGCAGTACTTC,CASSLVPQAGAFSYEQYF,18,NA,TRBJ2-7,TRBV28,NA
TGTGCCAGCAGCCCCGGCGGCTCCTACGAGCAGTACTTC,CASSPGGSYEQYF,13,many,TRBJ2-7,TRBV6-6,NA
TGTGCCAGCAGATCGGGACTAGCGGGCCCGAGCTCCTACAATGAGCAGTTCTTC,CASRSGLAGPSSYNEQFF,18,many,TRBJ2-1,TRBV7-9,TRBD2
TGTGCCAGTAAGGGGACAGGGAATCAGCCCCAGCATTTT,CASKGTGNQPQHF,13,NA,TRBJ1-5,TRBV19,TRBD1
TGTGCCAGCAGCCAAACAGGGCCAAGGGAGACCCAGTACTTC,CASSQTGPRETQYF,14,NA,TRBJ2-5,TRBV7-6,NA
TGTGCCTGGAGTGTACCCCCCTCGCCCAACTATGGCTACACCTTC,CAWSVPPSPNYGYTF,15,NA,TRBJ1-2,TRBV30,NA
TGTGCCAGCAGAGTCCCAGGACTAGCATACGAGCAGTACTTC,CASRVPGLAYEQYF,14,NA,TRBJ2-7,TRBV27,TRBD2
TGTGCCAGCAGATACGGCGACCGCACAGATACGCAGTATTTT,CASRYGDRTDTQYF,14,NA,TRBJ2-3,TRBV2,NA
TGTGCCAGCAGTCCAGGAGGGACAGGGGAGAGTGAAAAACTGTTTTTT,CASSPGGTGESEKLFF,16,NA,TRBJ1-4,TRBV28,TRBD1
TGTGCCAGCAGCGCCCGGACATTTACGGGGTATGGCTACACCTTC,CASSARTFTGYGYTF,15,once,TRBJ1-2,TRBV14,NA
TGTGCCAGCAGTCGAAGCAGGGGGGGAATCCAAGAGACCCAGTACTTC,CASSRSRGGIQETQYF,16,NA,TRBJ2-5,TRBV7-9,NA
TGTGCCAGCAGGGAGGGACAGGAAACCAATGGCTACACCTTC,CASREGQETNGYTF,14,many,TRBJ1-2,TRBV6-4,TRBD1
TGTGCCATCAGTGAGCAGAGTTGGGGAAACACCATATATTTT,CAISEQSWGNTIYF,14,NA,TRBJ1-3,TRBV10-3,NA
TGTGCCAGCCAGGGACTAGCGGGACTGAATGAGCAGTTCTTC,CASQGLAGLNEQFF,14,NA,TRBJ2-1,TRBV2,TRBD2
TGTGCCAGCAGTGAATGGGAGTACAATGAGCAGTTCTTC,CASSEWEYNEQFF,13,NA,TRBJ2-1,TRBV2,NA
TGTGCCAGCAGCTTGACTAGGTTGGCCGGGGAGCTGTTTTTT,CASSLTRLAGELFF,14,NA,TRBJ2-2,TRBV7-2,NA
TGTGCCAGTAGTAAAGACTTGCCGGGAGTTCGGATCCCCTACGAGCAGTACTTC,CASSKDLPGVRIPYEQYF,18,NA,TRBJ2-7,TRBV19,NA
TGTGCCAGCAGTTTAAGCCAGGGGAGCACTGAAGCTTTCTTT,CASSLSQGSTEAFF,14,NA,TRBJ1-1,TRBV28,NA
TGTGCCACCAGCGGACCGGGACTAGGATCCGGGGAGCAGTACTTC,CATSGPGLGSGEQYF,15,NA,TRBJ2-7,TRBV15,TRBD2
TGTGCCAGCAGCTTCGGACAGGGTCTTAATGAGCAGTTCTTC,CASSFGQGLNEQFF,14,NA,TRBJ2-1,TRBV7-6,TRBD1
TGTGCCAGCAGTGTCGACAGGGGCTCCTATGGCTACACCTTC,CASSVDRGSYGYTF,14,few,TRBJ1-2,TRBV6-5,TRBD1
TGTGCCAGCAGCGAAGGGGTACTAGCGGGAGTTAATGAGCAGTTCTTC,CASSEGVLAGVNEQFF,16,once,TRBJ2-1,TRBV6-1,TRBD2
TGTGCCAGCAGGTCCGGAATGACCTACGAGCAGTACTTC,CASRSGMTYEQYF,13,once,TRBJ2-7,TRBV6-1,NA
TGCACCAGCAGCCAGGGGGTGGCTACTAGCAACAATGAGCAGTTCTTC,CTSSQGVATSNNEQFF,16,NA,TRBJ2-1,TRBV1,NA
TGTGCCAGCAGGGGGGCTACTGGGGCCAACGTCCTGACTTTC,CASRGATGANVLTF,14,NA,TRBJ2-6,TRBV28,NA
TGTGCCAGCAGTTTACGCGCAACCGGGACAGGGGCTGGGAATCAGCCCCAGCATTTT,CASSLRATGTGAGNQPQHF,19,NA,TRBJ1-5,TRBV28,TRBD1
TGCGCCAGCAGCCGCGGTCTAGCGGGAGTTAGAACCTACGAGCAGTACTTC,CASSRGLAGVRTYEQYF,17,few,TRBJ2-7,TRBV5-1,TRBD2
TGTGCCAGCAGTAACAGGGACAGTAGCAATCAGCCCCAGCATTTT,CASSNRDSSNQPQHF,15,NA,TRBJ1-5,TRBV28,TRBD1
TGTGCCAGCAGTGCCGTCCGCGAAAAACTGTTTTTT,CASSAVREKLFF,12,NA,TRBJ1-4,TRBV6-1,NA
TGTGCCAGCAGTCGAGGGGACGAAGGAAACTATGGCTACACCTTC,CASSRGDEGNYGYTF,15,once,TRBJ1-2,TRBV28,NA
TGTGCCAGCAGCTTACCCCAGGCTAGCGGGACTACCTACGAGCAGTACTTC,CASSLPQASGTTYEQYF,17,NA,TRBJ2-7,TRBV11-3,TRBD2
TGTGCCAGCAGCCCGGGACTAGCGGGGCACAATGAGCAGTTCTTC,CASSPGLAGHNEQFF,15,NA,TRBJ2-1,TRBV7-9,TRBD2
TGTGCCAGCAGTCGAAACAGGGGGAACACTGAAGCTTTCTTT,CASSRNRGNTEAFF,14,NA,TRBJ1-1,TRBV6-5,TRBD1
TGTGCCAGCAAAGCCGAGTACTCTGGGGCCAACGTCCTGACTTTC,CASKAEYSGANVLTF,15,few,TRBJ2-6,TRBV2,NA
TGTGCCAGCAGGTTATCGTACACCGGGGAGCTGTTTTTT,CASRLSYTGELFF,13,NA,TRBJ2-2,TRBV28,NA
TGCGCCAGCAGCTCCCGCTCTAGCACAGATACGCAGTATTTT,CASSSRSSTDTQYF,14,few,TRBJ2-3,TRBV5-1,NA
TGTGCCAGCCACACGACAGGGGTCGGGGAAAAACTGTTTTTT,CASHTTGVGEKLFF,14,NA,TRBJ1-4,TRBV19,TRBD1
TGTGCCAGCAGCTTGGATTACAGGGGGGAGACCCAGTACTTC,CASSLDYRGETQYF,14,NA,TRBJ2-5,TRBV5-8,TRBD1
TGTGCCAGCAGCCCTAGCGGCACAGATACGCAGTATTTT,CASSPSGTDTQYF,13,many,TRBJ2-3,TRBV7-9,NA
TGTGCCAGCCTCCGGGACAGCGAGAACACTGAAGCTTTCTTT,CASLRDSENTEAFF,14,NA,TRBJ1-1,TRBV7-9,TRBD1
TGTGCCAGCGGAGGCGGACGGAATAATGAAAAACTGTTTTTT,CASGGGRNNEKLFF,14,NA,TRBJ1-4,TRBV28,NA
TGTGCCAGCAGCTTTAATCTGGCCGGGGAGCTGTTTTTT,CASSFNLAGELFF,13,NA,TRBJ2-2,TRBV7-9,NA
TGTGCCAGTAGTATAGGTCAGAGACAAGAGACCCAGTACTTC,CASSIGQRQETQYF,14,NA,TRBJ2-5,TRBV19,NA
TGCGCCAGCAGCCCCGGGACAGGTGCGAACACTGAAGCTTTCTTT,CASSPGTGANTEAFF,15,NA,TRBJ1-1,TRBV5-1,TRBD1
TGCGCCAGCAGCCTCCCGGGACTGAGAATACAAGAGACCCAGTACTTC,CASSLPGLRIQETQYF,16,NA,TRBJ2-5,TRBV5-1,NA
TGTGCCAGCAGTTTTGGGGCAGGGAGAGTGGAAGGCTACACCTTC,CASSFGAGRVEGYTF,15,NA,TRBJ1-2,TRBV28,NA
TGTGCCAGCAGCTCGACAGCCCTCTATGGCTACACCTTC,CASSSTALYGYTF,13,few,TRBJ1-2,TRBV28,NA
TGTGCCAGCAGCCTCGCATTAGGGAGACAGGGCAGCTCTGGAAACACCATATATTTT,CASSLALGRQGSSGNTIYF,19,NA,TRBJ1-3,TRBV7-9,TRBD1